The 12 T cell receptor beta chains listed next were all sequenced from one sample in a study of T cells in localized non-small cell lung cancer. Method: immunoSEQ multiplex PCR; TCRdb's copy keeps in-frame clones and lacks some. Of about 72,000 clones in the sample, roughly 83% were seen once. The specimen was peripheral blood, collected before any cancer treatment. Every receptor here comes from a female donor of 60 years or more with stage I lung adenocarcinoma.

The chain joins TRBV9 to TRBJ2-6, with a possible D match to TRBD2 (6 bases). Germline-derived CDR1 and CDR2 are SGDLS and YYNGEE. The V and J ends lost 0 bases and 0 bases respectively, with 10 bases between them. The CDR3 covers 17 residues. CDR3 nucleotide sequence: TGTGCCAGCAGCGTAGAGGAGGGTCTCTCTGGGGCCAACGTCCTGACTTTC. Translated, it gives CASSVEEGLSGANVLTF.

The V gene is TRBV7-2, the J gene TRBJ1-2; D not certain. The V and J ends lost 1 base and 3 bases respectively, with 6 bases between them. The CDR3 is 13 residues long. Looked up from germline, CDR1 is SGHTA and CDR2 is FQGNSA. The CDR3 spells CASSLGQHYGYTF. CDR3 bases: TGTGCCAGCAGCTTAGGCCAGCACTATGGCTACACCTTC.

The chain carries TRBV6-1 and TRBJ2-7; tentative D call: TRBD2 (5 bases). This CDR3 has 12 residues. Germline assignment: CDR1 MNHNS and CDR2 SASEGT. Trimming shortened V by 8 bases and J by 3 bases, and 11 bases separated the two germline ends. The CDR3 bases are TGTGCCAGCGGAGACTACCACTACGAGCAGTACTTC. Translation: CASGDYHYEQYF.

This chain links TRBV19 with TRBJ2-7; tentative D call: TRBD2 (6 bases). There are 14 residues in the CDR3. V lost 4 bases and J 6 bases, leaving 16 bases between the germline ends. Per the germline V gene, CDR1 is LNHDA and CDR2 is SQIVND (reference sequence). The DNA for the CDR3 is TGTGCCAGTAGTACCTCGCCCCAGGGAGGCGAGCAGTACTTC. It is translated as CASSTSPQGGEQYF.

This clone was seen only a few times. The chain couples TRBV28 to TRBJ1-4, with 10 positions matching TRBD1. Germline V gene data show CDR1 as MDHEN and CDR2 as SYDVKM. The CDR3 consists of 16 residues. Trimming at V came to 5 bases and at J to 11 bases, leaving 14 bases not matched to a gene. The DNA of the CDR3 is TGTGCCAGCAGTCCAGGGGTTGACAGGGGGCGTGGTAAACTGTTTTTT. This gives the protein CASSPGVDRGRGKLFF. Looking up the rest from reference TRBV28 and TRBJ1-4 gives the full variable domain: DVKVTQSSRYLVKRTGEKVFLECVQDMDHENMFWYRQDPGLGLRLIYFSYDVKMKEKGDIPEGYSVSREKKERFSLILESASTNQTSMYLCASSPGVDRGRGKLFFGSGTQLSVL.

The chain employs TRBV29-1 and TRBJ1-1, with TRBD1 as a possible D gene (6 bases). Trimming took 2 bases from V and 0 from J, leaving 7 bases between them. CDR1 and CDR2 from the germline V gene are SQVTM and ANQGSEA. The CDR3 loop spans 13 amino acids. CDR3: CSVERGLNTEAFF. The CDR3 bases are TGCAGCGTTGAAAGGGGGTTGAACACTGAAGCTTTCTTT.

The chain uses TRBV4-1 and TRBJ1-4, with D tentatively TRBD1 (6 bases). The CDR3 has 15 residues. CDR1 and CDR2 from the germline V gene are MGHRA and YSYEKL. Trimming stripped 4 bases from V and 3 bases from J, with 12 bases between. The CDR3 DNA sequence: TGCGCCAGCAGCCGAACGGACAGTCCTAATGAAAAACTGTTTTTT. Protein product: CASSRTDSPNEKLFF.

V gene TRBV6-6 combines with J gene TRBJ1-1, with 8 bases lining up with TRBD1. CDR1 and CDR2 (germline): MNHNY, SVGAGI (reference sequence). The CDR3 consists of 16 residues. J was trimmed by 1 base and V by 2 bases; bases with no gene match: 6. CDR3 sequence reads: CASSYTTTGENTEAFF. The CDR3 DNA reads TGTGCCAGCAGTTACACAACGACAGGGGAGAACACTGAAGCTTTCTTT.

The chain has TRBV10-2 and TRBJ2-1; tentatively, D is TRBD2 (7 bases). Germline assignment: CDR1 WSHSY and CDR2 SAAADI. The V and J ends lost 3 bases and 8 bases respectively, with 17 bases between them. The CDR3 length is 15 residues. The CDR3 loop is CASSDFGGAWDEQFF. CDR3 nucleotides: TGCGCCAGCAGTGATTTTGGGGGGGCCTGGGATGAGCAGTTCTTC.

This chain links TRBV2 with TRBJ2-3, with D unclear. The CDR3 length is 12 residues. The V end was cut by 8 bases, the J end by 3 bases, with 9 bases between. CDR1 is SNHLY and CDR2 is FYNNEI in the germline V gene. This CDR3 is CASRQNTDTQYF. CDR3 DNA: TGTGCCAGCCGCCAAAATACAGATACGCAGTATTTT.

The chain employs TRBV10-2 and TRBJ2-5; the D call may be TRBD1 or TRBD2 (5 bases each). The J call may be mistaken, given a closer DNA end match to TRBJ2-7. This CDR3 is 15 amino acids long. From germline, CDR1 is WSHSY and CDR2 SAAADI. CDR3 nucleotides: TGCGCCAGCAGTGATACGGGGCGGAAAACCTACGAGCAGTACTTC. Translation gives CASSDTGRKTYEQYF.

This chain links TRBV5-1 with TRBJ2-3; no firm D call. The germline gives CDR1 SGHRS, CDR2 YFSETQ. V dropped 4 bases and J dropped 2 bases, with 5 bases sitting between them. The CDR3 runs to 12 residues. CDR3: CASSTNTDTQYF. The CDR3 DNA sequence: TGCGCCAGCAGCACTAACACAGATACGCAGTATTTT.